These T cell receptor beta chains were read from a single sample in a study of blood T cells in healthy people across ages. TCRdb used MiXCR to reprocess the 5' RACE reads, holding one entry per CDR3 protein. Of 650,000 to 800,000 distinct CDR3 sequences listed, under 45% are singletons. Material for sequencing was blood. Every receptor here comes from a man between 60 and 75 years old in good health. Both conserved end residues are part of each CDR3. The D gene is left open where the match is weak. Where a row states a size, it is once, few, many or the class of an expanded clone; other rows omit it.

CASSPPDRLETQYF | TGTGCCAGCTCACCCCCGGACAGACTAGAGACCCAGTACTTC | . | . | 14 | TRBJ2-5 | TRBV18
CAISGTPGPNEKLFF | TGTGCCATCAGTGGGACACCGGGCCCTAATGAAAAACTGTTTTTT | . | . | 15 | TRBJ1-4 | TRBV10-3
CASRGSGQKYTEAFF | TGTGCCAGCAGAGGGTCGGGACAGAAGTACACTGAAGCTTTCTTT | . | TRBD1 | 15 | TRBJ1-1 | TRBV6-1
CASGIRDGETQYF | TGTGCCAGCGGAATTCGGGACGGCGAGACCCAGTACTTC | few | . | 13 | TRBJ2-5 | TRBV6-6
CASSLFPGGMNTEAFF | TGTGCCAGCAGCTTATTTCCAGGGGGCATGAACACTGAAGCTTTCTTT | . | TRBD1 | 16 | TRBJ1-1 | TRBV7-8
CSVGDRDAFF | TGCAGCGTTGGAGACAGGGACGCTTTCTTT | few | TRBD1 | 10 | TRBJ1-1 | TRBV29-1
CASSLGGGIGQPQHF | TGTGCCAGCAGCTTAGGCGGGGGCATCGGCCAGCCCCAGCATTTT | once | . | 15 | TRBJ1-5 | TRBV7-8
CASSHGLDVQFF | TGTGCCAGCAGCCATGGACTAGACGTGCAGTTCTTC | few | TRBD2 | 12 | TRBJ2-1 | TRBV3-1
CSANTDQETQYF | TGCAGTGCTAATACTGACCAAGAGACCCAGTACTTC | . | . | 12 | TRBJ2-5 | TRBV20-1
CATSRAKQGSEQYF | TGTGCCACCAGCAGAGCGAAACAGGGGTCCGAGCAGTACTTC | . | TRBD1 | 14 | TRBJ2-7 | TRBV15
CASSLIQGRDGYTF | TGTGCCAGCAGTTTAATTCAGGGCCGCGATGGCTACACCTTC | few | . | 14 | TRBJ1-2 | TRBV12-3/TRBV12-4
CASTDRARGGGYTF | TGTGCCAGCACCGATCGCGCCAGGGGGGGAGGCTACACCTTC | once | TRBD1 | 14 | TRBJ1-2 | TRBV6-1
CASSPSRSGKRNTEAFF | TGTGCCAGCTCACCATCCCGGTCGGGAAAAAGGAACACTGAAGCTTTCTTT | . | . | 17 | TRBJ1-1 | TRBV18
CASSPIAGLGYEQYF | TGCGCCAGCAGCCCGATAGCAGGACTAGGGTACGAGCAGTACTTC | few | TRBD2 | 15 | TRBJ2-7 | TRBV4-1
CSAREQGGYETQYF | TGCAGTGCTAGAGAACAGGGAGGGTATGAGACCCAGTACTTC | . | . | 14 | TRBJ2-5 | TRBV20-1
CSARDWADQPQHF | TGCAGTGCTAGAGATTGGGCAGACCAGCCCCAGCATTTT | . | . | 13 | TRBJ1-5 | TRBV20-1
CASSCLAGTDTQYF | TGTGCCAGCAGTTGCCTAGCGGGCACAGATACGCAGTATTTT | . | TRBD2 | 14 | TRBJ2-3 | TRBV6-2/TRBV6-3
CASRCTGGAGDSNQPQHF | TGTGCCAGCAGATGTACAGGGGGCGCAGGGGATAGCAATCAGCCCCAGCATTTT | few | TRBD1 | 18 | TRBJ1-5 | TRBV7-6
CSARPGTGYEQFF | TGCAGTGCTAGGCCCGGGACAGGGTACGAGCAGTTCTTC | . | TRBD1 | 13 | TRBJ2-1 | TRBV20-1